A selection of T cell receptor beta chains follows, all from one sample in a study of CD8+ T cells in alopecia areata. Assay: immunoSEQ multiplex PCR; the TCRdb copy retains only in-frame clones and omits some. The table lists around 180,000 clones, over 55% of them singletons. This specimen consisted of CD4+ T cells sorted from blood, obtained at week 24, from a patient treated with tofacitinib. These TCRs come from a human donor with alopecia areata. The CDR3 runs from the conserved cysteine through the conserved F or W. Fields, in order: clone size, CDR3 length, D gene, J gene, V gene, CDR3 protein, CDR3 DNA. D genes are given only for firm matches. Only some rows state a clone size, as once, few, many or a class for expanded clones.

>.|15|TRBD1|TRBJ1-2|TRBV30
CAWSVRDRRWMGYTF
TGTGCCTGGAGTGTACGGGACAGGAGATGGATGGGCTACACCTTC
>few|17|TRBD1|TRBJ2-5|TRBV14
CASSQELLGQGQETQYF
TGTGCCAGCAGCCAAGAATTGCTGGGACAGGGCCAAGAGACCCAGTACTTC
>few|13|.|TRBJ2-1|TRBV27
CASSLVLNNEQFF
TGTGCCAGCAGTTTAGTGCTTAACAATGAGCAGTTCTTC
>.|15|TRBD2|TRBJ2-7|TRBV7-2
CASSLGGLASYEQYF
TGTGCCAGCAGCTTAGGGGGACTAGCTTCCTACGAACAGTACTTC
>few|14|.|TRBJ2-7|TRBV11-2
CASSLGIQGYEQYF
TGTGCCAGCAGCTTAGGAATACAGGGCTACGAGCAGTACTTC
>once|16|TRBD1|TRBJ1-6|TRBV4-3
CASSQDWGQTNSPLHF
TGCGCCAGCAGCCAAGATTGGGGACAGACTAATTCACCCCTCCACTTT
>once|17|TRBD2|TRBJ2-3|TRBV4-2
CASNSLWGGGTTDTQYF
TGTGCCAGCAACTCATTATGGGGCGGGGGAACCACAGATACGCAGTATTTT
>few|15|.|TRBJ2-7|TRBV11-2
CASRSPGRGFYEQYF
TGTGCCAGCCGATCACCGGGACGAGGATTCTACGAGCAGTACTTC
>.|14|.|TRBJ1-1|TRBV15
CATSSPSTNTEAFF
TGTGCCACCAGCAGCCCCTCTACTAACACTGAAGCTTTCTTT
>.|15|.|TRBJ2-5|TRBV5-5
CASSLRGQQKETQYF
TGTGCCAGCAGCTTACGAGGTCAACAAAAAGAGACCCAGTACTTC
>.|15|.|TRBJ2-1|TRBV7-3
CASSWRGGSYNEQFF
TGTGCCAGCAGCTGGCGGGGCGGGTCCTACAATGAGCAGTTCTTC
>once|14|.|TRBJ1-1|TRBV4-3
CASSQDMGRSEAFF
TGCGCCAGCAGCCAAGATATGGGCCGGAGTGAAGCTTTCTTT
>.|15|.|TRBJ1-5|TRBV7-2
CASSLEARRNQPQHF
TGTGCCAGCAGCTTAGAGGCCAGGAGAAATCAGCCCCAGCATTTT
>.|14|.|TRBJ2-1|TRBV30
CAWSVGGLVNEQFF
TGTGCCTGGAGTGTAGGAGGGCTGGTAAATGAGCAGTTCTTC
>.|15|.|TRBJ2-3|TRBV25-1
CASSDQGRSPDTQYF
TGTGCCAGCAGTGATCAGGGGCGGTCCCCAGATACGCAGTATTTT
>few|15|TRBD2|TRBJ2-1|TRBV7-6
CASSQRTSGENEQFF
TGTGCCAGCAGCCAACGGACTAGCGGGGAGAATGAGCAGTTCTTC